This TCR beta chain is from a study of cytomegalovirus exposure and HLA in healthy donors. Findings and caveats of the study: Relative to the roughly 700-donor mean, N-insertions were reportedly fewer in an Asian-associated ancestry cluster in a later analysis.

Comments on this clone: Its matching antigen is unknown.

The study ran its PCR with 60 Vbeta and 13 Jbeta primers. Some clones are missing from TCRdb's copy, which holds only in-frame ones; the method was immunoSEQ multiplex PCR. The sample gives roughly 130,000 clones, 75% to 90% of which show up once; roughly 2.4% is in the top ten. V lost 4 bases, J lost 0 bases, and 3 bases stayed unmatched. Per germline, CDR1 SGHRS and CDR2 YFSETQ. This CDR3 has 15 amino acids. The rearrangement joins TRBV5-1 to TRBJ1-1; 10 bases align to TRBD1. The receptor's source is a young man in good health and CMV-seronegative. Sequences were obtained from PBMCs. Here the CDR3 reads CASSGGQGMNTEAFF. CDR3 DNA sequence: TGCGCCAGCAGCGGGGGACAGGGGATGAACACTGAAGCTTTCTTT.